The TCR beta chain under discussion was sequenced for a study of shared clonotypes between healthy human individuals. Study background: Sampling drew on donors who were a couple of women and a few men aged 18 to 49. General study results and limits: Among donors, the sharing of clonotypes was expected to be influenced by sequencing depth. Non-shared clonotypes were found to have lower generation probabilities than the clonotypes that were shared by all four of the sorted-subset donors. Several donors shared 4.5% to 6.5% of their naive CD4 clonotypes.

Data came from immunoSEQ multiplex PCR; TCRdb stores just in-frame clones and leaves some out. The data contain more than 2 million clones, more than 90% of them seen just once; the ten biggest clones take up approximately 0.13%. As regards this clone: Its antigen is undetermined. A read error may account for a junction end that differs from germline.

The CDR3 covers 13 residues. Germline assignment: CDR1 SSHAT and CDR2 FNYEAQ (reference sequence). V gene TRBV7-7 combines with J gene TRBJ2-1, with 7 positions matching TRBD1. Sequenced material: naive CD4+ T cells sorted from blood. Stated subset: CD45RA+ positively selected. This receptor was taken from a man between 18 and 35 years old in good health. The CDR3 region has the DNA TGTGCTAGCAGCACGGGACAGCTCAATGAGCAGTTCTTC. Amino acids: CASSTGQLNEQFF.